This TCR beta chain is from a study of cytomegalovirus exposure and HLA in healthy donors. The donors were part of the validation cohort, which consisted of more than 90 subjects and was separate from the first cohort of about 720 subjects. Germline V gene lookup returns CDR1 SGHDT and CDR2 YYEEEE. There are 13 residues in the CDR3. The V gene lost 1 base and the J gene lost 7 bases, with 8 bases spanning the gap. Libraries were prepared by immunoSEQ multiplex PCR; TCRdb keeps only in-frame clonotypes and omits some of them. The table has 90,000 to 100,000 clones, approximately 95% seen once. The chain combines TRBV5-6 with TRBJ2-2; D call uncertain. This TCR came from a woman in her 30s in good health and CMV-seropositive. The sample taken for sequencing was PBMCs. The CDR3 DNA reads TGTGCCAGCAGCTTGTCGGGTGGCGGGGAGCTGTTTTTT. Residues: CASSLSGGGELFF.